This TCR beta chain was profiled in a study of blood T cell repertoires in COVID-19 (TCRdb year 2020). At the level of the whole study: Collaborator samples came from the United States, Italy and Spain and covered acute and convalescent phases of COVID-19. The prospective study material was composed of cDNA or gDNA derived from T cells, B-cell-depleted T cells, or PBMCs. Subjects who had been exposed to COVID-19, were actively infected with it, or had recovered from it provided the deeply sampled blood TCRbeta repertoires that made up the dataset. The repertoires were made available in a free public database intended to serve as a resource for research on the immune response to SARS-CoV-2. Samples came from the ongoing ImmuneRACE study (first 160 participants) plus 1,254 subjects from 6 global collaborators. A de-identified subject ID, COVID-19 status, age in years and sex were almost always included in the sample metadata. Where HLA class I and class II types were available, the types were taken from metadata supplied by the sample provider, not from assay-based typing.

For this chain, trimming is 6 bases at the V end and 4 bases at the J end, and the number of junction bases without a gene match is 10. From the cysteine through the phenylalanine, the CDR3 covers 16 amino acids. CDR3 DNA only is kept here, 48 bases in frame from base 1. CDR1 SEHNR and CDR2 FQNEAQ are derived from the germline V gene (reference sequence). About this clone: Its antigen is currently not known. The input lacks base qualities; no much larger clone sits a single base away.

Each collaborating institution followed its own protocols to collect whole blood in K2EDTA tubes. For TCRbeta analysis, collaborators shipped samples as frozen whole blood, isolated PBMCs, or DNA extracted from either of those sample types. Study-level results and caveats: How much clinical and demographic metadata was included differed by source and by participant, and the metadata was provided uncurated.

TCRbeta CDR3 regions were amplified from genomic DNA using the immunoSEQ Assay, a bias-controlled multiplex PCR. The study's own analysis went as follows. The number of nucleated cells in each sample was estimated by amplification of reference gene primers within the assay. Sequence reads were collapsed and filtered to measure the absolute abundance of every unique TCRbeta CDR3 rearrangement. For each sample, productive Simpson clonality was calculated as the square root of Simpson's diversity index over productive rearrangements. Imported from immuneACCESS, the table was reduced by TCRdb to in-frame sequences with V and J called. These copies leave out some clones; in studies compared against another copy, an unresolved V gene accounts for under half, and the cause of the remainder is not known. D and trimming were read from the DNA, whereas the V and J calls and clone size are those reported in that table. For this sample there are about 170,000 clones; around 82% appear just once. The ten largest clones add up to about a tenth of the sample.

The chain is encoded by TRBV7-9 joined to TRBJ2-1; 9 bases in between match TRBD2. The sequence was collected from a man between 65 and 85 years old with active or convalescent COVID-19. The sequencing input was peripheral blood. The DNA sequence is TGTGCCAGCAGGCCTCGCAGCGGGGGGCCTTACAATGAGCAGTTCTTC. It translates as CASRPRSGGPYNEQFF. Joined to the reference TRBV7-9 and TRBJ2-1 proteins, this CDR3 gives the full variable domain: DTGVSQNPRHKITKRGQNVTFRCDPISEHNRLYWYRQTLGQGPEFLTYFQNEAQLEKSRLLSDRFSAERPKGSFSTLEIQRTEQGDSAMYLCASRPRSGGPYNEQFFGPGTRLTVL.